This T cell receptor beta chain was retrieved from a study of early T cells in non-severe SARS-CoV-2 infection. The germline gives CDR1 MNHEY, CDR2 SMNVEV (reference sequence). V was trimmed by 5 bases and J by 8 bases, leaving 19 bases between them. This CDR3 has 15 amino acids. One entry per CDR3 protein results from TCRdb running MiXCR on the 5' RACE reads. The sample includes 68,000 or so distinct CDR3 sequences, approximately 10% of them seen just once. This TCR was recovered from an adult who was a healthcare worker with PCR-confirmed SARS-CoV-2 infection or an uninfected control (not recorded which). The chain is built from TRBV27 and TRBJ1-5; D remains ambiguous. Sample: whole blood. CDR3 in amino acids: CASSPAAAGNKPQHF. The CDR3 DNA follows: TGTGCCAGCAGTCCGGCCGCAGCTGGGAACAAGCCCCAGCATTTT.